These 21 T cell receptor beta chains were all obtained from the same sample, sequenced in a study of cytomegalovirus exposure and HLA in healthy donors. PCR used 60 Vbeta primers and 13 Jbeta primers. Clones were read by immunoSEQ multiplex PCR, and TCRdb kept only the in-frame ones, dropping some. This table holds 120,000 to 150,000 clones, approximately 80% found once. The source material was PBMCs. These receptors were collected from a male donor in good health and CMV-seronegative.

This chain joins TRBV9 and TRBJ1-1; D ambiguous. The CDR3 length is 15 residues. Germline V gene lookup returns CDR1 SGDLS and CDR2 YYNGEE. Trimming cost V 4 bases and J 0 bases, with 13 bases left between them. As DNA, the CDR3 is TGTGCCAGCAGCCCCCGTGCGGCGGTGAACACTGAAGCTTTCTTT. Translation gives CASSPRAAVNTEAFF.

The rearrangement joins TRBV27 to TRBJ1-2, with unresolved D. Trimming stripped 6 bases from V and 1 base from J, with 9 bases between. Per the germline V gene, CDR1 is MNHEY and CDR2 is SMNVEV (reference sequence). The length of the CDR3 is 13 residues. CDR3 sequence: CASSRSYNYGYTF. In DNA, the CDR3 is TGTGCCAGCAGCCGTAGTTATAACTATGGCTACACCTTC.

The chain uses TRBV4-2 and TRBJ1-3; 8 bases align to TRBD1. The V and J ends lost 1 base and 1 base, in that order; junction bases with no gene match: 9. Germline V gene sequence: CDR1 LGHNA, CDR2 YNFKEQ. The CDR3 loop spans 18 amino acids. This CDR3 is CASSQGGGQAGSGNTIYF. Written as DNA, the CDR3 is TGTGCCAGCAGCCAAGGAGGGGGACAGGCTGGTTCTGGAAACACCATATATTTT.

This clone was counted between two and nine times. The rearrangement links TRBV5-4 to TRBJ1-6, with 9 bases identical to TRBD1. CDR1 SGHNT and CDR2 YYREEE come from the germline V gene (reference sequence). The J segment lost 7 bases and the V segment lost 5 bases, leaving 10 bases of the junction unmatched. This CDR3 has 16 amino acids. CDR3 sequence: CASSLYSGTGNSPLHF. The CDR3 nucleotides are TGTGCCAGCAGTTTATACTCCGGGACAGGGAATTCACCCCTCCACTTT.

As regards this clone: At one end the junction does not follow the germline gene, possibly because of a read error. The CDR3: CASSSGTNTYEQHF. CDR3 DNA: TGTGCCAGCAGCTCCGGGACAAACACCTACGAGCAGCACTTC. The chain carries TRBV5-6 and TRBJ2-7, with D possibly being TRBD1 (6 bases). CDR1 is SGHDT, CDR2 YYEEEE, per germline. The CDR3 covers 14 residues.

As DNA, the CDR3 is TGTGCCAGCAGCCGAGGGACTAGCGGGAACTACGAGCAGTACTTC. This gives the protein CASSRGTSGNYEQYF. This chain uses TRBV4-2 with TRBJ2-7; 13 nucleotides line up with TRBD2. CDR3 length: 15 residues. Germline-derived CDR1 and CDR2 are LGHNA and YNFKEQ. V lost 4 bases and J lost 3; bases outside the gene matches: 3.

V is TRBV11-2 and J is TRBJ2-7, with TRBD1 matching over 11 bases. The V gene end was trimmed by 5 bases and the J gene end by 3 bases; junction bases not matched to a gene: 15. Germline lookup yields CDR1 SGHAT and CDR2 FQNNGV. The CDR3 consists of 18 residues. This CDR3 reads CASSTGTGGWISSYEQYF. As DNA, the CDR3 is TGTGCCAGCAGCACAGGGACAGGGGGTTGGATCTCTAGCTACGAGCAGTACTTC.

The gene calls are TRBV11-2 and TRBJ2-3; 8 bases match TRBD2. The germline V gene has CDR1 SGHAT and CDR2 FQNNGV. The J segment lost 5 bases and the V segment lost 2 bases, leaving 6 bases of the junction unmatched. The CDR3 sequence is 15 residues long. The CDR3 here is CASSLIAGPGDTQYF. CDR3 nucleotide sequence: TGTGCCAGCAGCTTAATAGCGGGGCCCGGAGATACGCAGTATTTT.

This clone was found once. The V and J genes are TRBV19 and TRBJ2-7; D is perhaps TRBD2 (6 bases). CDR1 is LNHDA, CDR2 SQIVND, per germline (reference sequence). The V gene lost 4 bases and the J gene lost 2 bases, with 15 bases spanning the gap. The CDR3 totals 15 residues. The CDR3 DNA follows: TGTGCCAGTAGTAGGGGGACCGGGAGCCCCTACGAGCAGTACTTC. The encoded protein is CASSRGTGSPYEQYF.

CDR3 bases: TGTGCCAGCAGCGATACCTACGAGCAGTACTTC. Its protein is CASSDTYEQYF. The genes are TRBV9 and TRBJ2-7; D remains ambiguous. Germline values: CDR1 SGDLS, CDR2 YYNGEE. The V end lost 3 bases, the J end lost 2 bases, and 3 bases lay between the germline ends. The CDR3 length is 11 residues.

This clone was picked up one time. The CDR3 bases are TGCGCCAGCAGCTTGGCGGGTAAGGACACTGAAGCTTTCTTT. It yields the protein CASSLAGKDTEAFF. The chain employs TRBV5-1 and TRBJ1-1, with D unresolved. Germline values: CDR1 SGHRS, CDR2 YFSETQ. Trimming shortened V by 0 bases and J by 3 bases, and 9 bases separated the two germline ends. The CDR3 has 14 residues.

The chain joins TRBV11-2 to TRBJ1-6, with TRBD1 identical over 12 bases. Looked up from germline, CDR1 is SGHAT and CDR2 is FQNNGV. This CDR3 is 17 amino acids long. After removal of 8 bases from V and 8 bases from J, the junction contained 13 bases not matched to a gene. Written as DNA, the CDR3 is TGTGCCAGCGGCGCCGGGACAGGGGGCATAGGGGATTCACCCCTCCACTTT. The encoded protein is CASGAGTGGIGDSPLHF.

The J gene is TRBJ1-2, the V gene TRBV2; D is unclear. Trimming removed 4 bases from V and 5 bases from J, with 17 bases in between. From germline, CDR1 is SNHLY and CDR2 FYNNEI. The CDR3 totals 15 residues. The CDR3, as DNA: TGTGCCAGCAGTGCCGGGAGGCAGCTTATTTATGGCTACACCTTC. Its protein is CASSAGRQLIYGYTF. The entire variable domain, with the rest obtained from reference TRBV2 and TRBJ1-2, is as follows: EPEVTQTPSHQVTQMGQEVILRCVPISNHLYFYWYRQILGQKVEFLVSFYNNEISEKSEIFDDQFSVERPDGSNFTLKIRSTKLEDSAMYFCASSAGRQLIYGYTFGSGTRLTVV.

V is TRBV7-9 and J is TRBJ2-1; D is possibly TRBD2 (6 bases). CDR1 is SEHNR, CDR2 FQNEAQ, per germline (reference sequence). CDR3 length: 15 amino acids. V lost 5 bases and J 12 bases, leaving 23 bases between the germline ends. The chain's CDR3 is CASSKGTQLERLQFF. The CDR3 DNA is TGTGCCAGCAGCAAGGGGACTCAGCTAGAACGACTGCAGTTCTTC.

The rearrangement links TRBV7-9 to TRBJ2-5; TRBD1 aligns across 9 bases. The CDR3 is 15 amino acids. V lost 6 bases, J lost 4 bases, and 9 bases stayed unmatched. The germline CDR1 and CDR2 sequences are SEHNR and FQNEAQ (reference sequence). For the CDR3, the DNA is TGTGCCAGCAGAAGCGGACAGGGGCGGTTAGAGACCCAGTACTTC. It codes for CASRSGQGRLETQYF.

This clone was seen a single time. The same CDR3 is also encoded by other DNA sequences in this sample. J is TRBJ2-5 and V is TRBV5-1; 10 bases are shared with TRBD1. This CDR3 contains 14 residues. Looked up from germline, CDR1 is SGHRS and CDR2 is YFSETQ. Losses at the gene ends were 4 bases for V and 4 bases for J; bases not matched to a gene: 4. This CDR3 reads CASSPGTGVETQYF. The CDR3 DNA follows: TGCGCCAGCAGCCCCGGGACAGGGGTAGAGACCCAGTACTTC.

The rearrangement links TRBV30 to TRBJ1-4; no firm D call. This CDR3 region has 12 residues. V was shortened by 2 bases and J by 12 bases, with 13 bases between the two germline ends. Per the germline V gene, CDR1 is GTSNPN and CDR2 is SVGIG (reference sequence). CDR3 loop: CAWSSEGVELFF. The CDR3 DNA reads TGTGCCTGGAGTTCCGAGGGTGTAGAACTGTTTTTT.

The CDR3: CASTPYTSGPYNEQFF. The CDR3 DNA is TGCGCCAGCACTCCTTACACTAGCGGGCCCTACAATGAGCAGTTCTTC. The genes are TRBV5-1 and TRBJ2-1, with 9 bases aligning to TRBD2. The CDR3 sequence is 16 residues long. In germline, CDR1 is SGHRS, CDR2 YFSETQ. V was pared by 6 bases and J by 2 bases, with 9 bases of the junction left unmatched. Drawing the rest from reference TRBV5-1 and TRBJ2-1, the complete variable domain is KAGVTQTPRYLIKTRGQQVTLSCSPISGHRSVSWYQQTPGQGLQFLFEYFSETQRNKGNFPGRFSGRQFSNSRSEMNVSTLELGDSALYLCASTPYTSGPYNEQFFGPGTRLTVL.

The count of this clone is one. The chain recombines TRBV18 with TRBJ2-1; a weak D match, TRBD2 (6 bases). Trimming took off 6 bases at V and 7 bases at J, with 19 bases between the two ends. Germline CDR1 is KGHSH and CDR2 is LQKENI. This CDR3 is built from 15 residues. The CDR3 nucleotides read TGTGCCAGCTCTCCCGGGACTGGGTCCTTTAATGAGCAGTTCTTC. Translating it yields CASSPGTGSFNEQFF.

This chain connects TRBV2 to TRBJ2-6; TRBD1 is a possible D gene (6 bases). The CDR3 has 14 amino acids. Germline CDR1 reads SNHLY; CDR2 reads FYNNEI. V lost 6 bases and J 4 bases, leaving 10 bases between the germline ends. CDR3 DNA: TGTGCCAGCAGGGACAGTTCAGGGGCCAACGTCCTGACTTTC. It yields the protein CASRDSSGANVLTF.

The rearrangement links TRBV2 to TRBJ1-1; D gene unclear. Germline assignment: CDR1 SNHLY and CDR2 FYNNEI. CDR3 length equals 8 residues. V lost 8 bases and J 9 bases, leaving 4 bases between the germline ends. CDR3 nucleotide sequence: TGTGCCAGCCTAAAAGCTTTCTTT. Its protein is CASLKAFF.